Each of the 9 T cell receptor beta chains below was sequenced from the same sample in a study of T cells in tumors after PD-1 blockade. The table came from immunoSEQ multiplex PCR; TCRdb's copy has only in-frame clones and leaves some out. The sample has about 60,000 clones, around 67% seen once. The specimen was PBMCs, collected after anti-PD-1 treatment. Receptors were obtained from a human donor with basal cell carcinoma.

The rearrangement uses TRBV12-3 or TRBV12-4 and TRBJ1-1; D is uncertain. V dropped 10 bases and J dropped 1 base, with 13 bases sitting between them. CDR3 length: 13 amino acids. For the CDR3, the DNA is TGTGCCACCTCCACATTTCAGAACACTGAAGCTTTCTTT. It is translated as CATSTFQNTEAFF.

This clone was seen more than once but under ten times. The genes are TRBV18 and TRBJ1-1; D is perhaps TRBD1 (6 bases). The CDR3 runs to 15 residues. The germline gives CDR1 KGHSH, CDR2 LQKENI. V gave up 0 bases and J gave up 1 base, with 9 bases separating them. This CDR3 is CASSPPNRANTEAFF. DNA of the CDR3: TGTGCCAGCTCACCACCGAACAGGGCGAACACTGAAGCTTTCTTT. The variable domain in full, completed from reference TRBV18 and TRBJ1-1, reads NAGVMQNPRHLVRRRGQEARLRCSPMKGHSHVYWYRQLPEEGLKFMVYLQKENIIDESGMPKERFSAEFPKEGPSILRIQQVVRGDSAAYFCASSPPNRANTEAFFGQGTRLTVV.

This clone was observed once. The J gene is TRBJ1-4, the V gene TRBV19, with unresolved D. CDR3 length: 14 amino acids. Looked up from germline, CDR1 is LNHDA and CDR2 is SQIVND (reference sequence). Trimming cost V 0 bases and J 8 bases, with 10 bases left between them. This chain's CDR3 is CASSIDSDQEKLFF. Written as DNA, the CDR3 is TGTGCCAGTAGTATAGATTCAGACCAAGAAAAACTGTTTTTT.

The CDR3 loop is CASTPRPHYGYTF. Here the CDR3 DNA reads TGTGCCAGCACCCCGCGCCCGCACTATGGCTACACCTTC. The rearrangement joins TRBV12-3 or TRBV12-4 to TRBJ1-2; D uncertain. V was shortened by 7 bases and J by 3 bases, with 12 bases between the two germline ends. CDR3 length: 13 amino acids.

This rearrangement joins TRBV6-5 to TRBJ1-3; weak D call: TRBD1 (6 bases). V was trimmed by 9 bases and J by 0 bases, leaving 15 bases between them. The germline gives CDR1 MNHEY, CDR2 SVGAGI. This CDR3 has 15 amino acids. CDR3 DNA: TGTGCCAGTACAGGGCCCGCAGGCTCTGGAAACACCATATATTTT. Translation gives CASTGPAGSGNTIYF.

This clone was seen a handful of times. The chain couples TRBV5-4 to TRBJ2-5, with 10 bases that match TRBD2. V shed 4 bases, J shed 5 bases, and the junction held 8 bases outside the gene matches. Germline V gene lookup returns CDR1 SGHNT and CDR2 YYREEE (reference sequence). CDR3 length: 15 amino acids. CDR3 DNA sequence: TGTGCCAGCAGCGGACCAGCGGGGGGGCGCGAGACCCAGTACTTC. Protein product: CASSGPAGGRETQYF.

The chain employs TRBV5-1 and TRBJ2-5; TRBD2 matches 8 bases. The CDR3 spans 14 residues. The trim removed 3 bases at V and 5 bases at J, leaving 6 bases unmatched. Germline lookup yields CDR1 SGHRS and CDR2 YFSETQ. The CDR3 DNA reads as TGCGCCAGCAGCTCGACAGGCGGGGGGGAGACCCAGTACTTC. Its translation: CASSSTGGGETQYF.

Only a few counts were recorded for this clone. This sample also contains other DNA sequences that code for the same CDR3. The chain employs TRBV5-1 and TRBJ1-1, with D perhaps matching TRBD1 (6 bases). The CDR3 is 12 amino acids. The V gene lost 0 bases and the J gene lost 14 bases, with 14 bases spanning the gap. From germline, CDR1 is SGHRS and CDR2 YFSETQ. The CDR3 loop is CASSLGQGLGFF. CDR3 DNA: TGCGCCAGCAGCTTGGGCCAGGGGCTGGGGTTCTTT.

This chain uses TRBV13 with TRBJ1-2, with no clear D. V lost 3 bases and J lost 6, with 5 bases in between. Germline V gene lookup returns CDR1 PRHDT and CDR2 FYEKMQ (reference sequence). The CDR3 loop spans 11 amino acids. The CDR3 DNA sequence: TGTGCCAGCAGCTTGCCAGATGGCTACACCTTC. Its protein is CASSLPDGYTF.